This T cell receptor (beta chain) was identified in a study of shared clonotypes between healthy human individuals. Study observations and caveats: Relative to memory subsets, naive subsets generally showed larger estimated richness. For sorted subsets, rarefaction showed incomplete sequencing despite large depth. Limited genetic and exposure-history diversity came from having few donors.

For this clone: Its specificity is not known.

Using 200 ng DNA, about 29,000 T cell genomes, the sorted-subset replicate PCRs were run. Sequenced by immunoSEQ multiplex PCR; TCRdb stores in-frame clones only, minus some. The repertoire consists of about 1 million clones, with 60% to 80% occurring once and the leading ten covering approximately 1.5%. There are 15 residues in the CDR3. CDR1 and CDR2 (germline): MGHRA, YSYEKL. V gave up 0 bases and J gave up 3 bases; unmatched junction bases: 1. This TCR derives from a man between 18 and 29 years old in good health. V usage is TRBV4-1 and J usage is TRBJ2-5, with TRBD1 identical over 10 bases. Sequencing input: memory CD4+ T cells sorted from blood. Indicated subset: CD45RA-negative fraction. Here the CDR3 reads CASSQEGTGEETQYF. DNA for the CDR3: TGCGCCAGCAGCCAAGAGGGGACAGGGGAAGAGACCCAGTACTTC.